This T cell receptor (beta chain) was sequenced in a study of cytomegalovirus exposure and HLA in healthy donors. Study observations and caveats: The study reported that TCR beta sequences accurately predicted HLA-A and HLA-B alleles in most subjects. Highly shared variants forming one cluster were likely a sequencing artifact.

Germline CDR1 is SQVTM and CDR2 is ANQGSEA. There are 11 residues in the CDR3. The J segment lost 10 bases and the V segment lost 6 bases, leaving 6 bases of the junction unmatched. The PCR was carried out with 60 Vbeta primers and 13 Jbeta primers. Measured with immunoSEQ multiplex PCR; TCRdb has only the in-frame clones, and not every one. The sample lists around 98,000 clones, 81% occurring once. On this clone itself: Its antigen is still unknown.

The rearrangement uses TRBV29-1 and TRBJ2-1; 7 bases line up with TRBD1. The clonotype comes from a man aged 35 to 55 in good health and CMV-seronegative. The sequencing input was PBMCs. CDR3 bases: TGCAGCGTCACAGGGGCTTTCGAGCAGTTCTTC. The encoded protein is CSVTGAFEQFF.